This TCR beta chain appears in the sequencing data of a study of cytomegalovirus exposure and HLA in healthy donors. PCR primers comprised 60 Vbeta and 13 Jbeta primers. Profiled with immunoSEQ multiplex PCR; TCRdb holds only in-frame clones, not every one. This sample yields 110,000 or so clones, of which around 75% are seen a single time; about 2.2% belongs to the top ten. As for this clone: Other DNA sequences from this sample encode an identical CDR3 as well.

This CDR3 is 15 amino acids long. With 4 bases clipped from V and 2 bases from J, the junction kept 4 bases outside the gene matches. The germline V gene has CDR1 SNHLY and CDR2 FYNNEI. This receptor was taken from a man between 25 and 39 years old in good health and CMV-seronegative. This chain uses TRBV2 with TRBJ2-5; TRBD2 agrees at 10 bases. Sample: PBMCs. CDR3 in DNA: TGTGCCAGCAGTGGCGGACTAGCGGTGCAAGAGACCCAGTACTTC. Translated: CASSGGLAVQETQYF.